This T cell receptor (beta chain) was documented in a study of shared T cell receptors in the human thymus. The table came from immunoSEQ multiplex PCR; TCRdb's copy has only in-frame clones and leaves some out. The data hold a few hundred thousand clones, with 85% to 95% observed a single time. The germline CDR1 and CDR2 sequences are SGHTA and FQGNSA. V was clipped by 6 bases and J by 6 bases, with 14 bases between them. The CDR3 covers 13 residues. The sequencing sample was made of thymocytes. The sequence was collected from a human donor. V is TRBV7-2 and J is TRBJ1-2, with D possibly being TRBD1 (6 bases). CDR3 coding DNA: TGTGCCAGCAGAGATACACGGACAGATGGCTACACCTTC. It yields the protein CASRDTRTDGYTF.